Included here is one TCR beta chain sequence, with context. Its antigen is currently unknown. Investigators sorted PBMCs to obtain both CD4+ and CD8+ T cells. This CDR3 contains 10 residues. Germline CDR1 reads SGHAT; CDR2 reads FQNNGV. V lost 4 bases and J 7 bases, leaving 4 bases between the germline ends. Reverse transcribed after extraction, RNA yielded cDNA as the sequencing template. Profiled with immunoSEQ multiplex PCR; TCRdb holds only in-frame clones, not every one. The data hold 110,000 or so clones, with approximately 59% observed a single time. This sample is part of a study of CD8+ T cells in alopecia areata. Study-level points and caveats: Clonality was higher in lesional than normal scalp, especially in alopecia totalis/universalis. Between patients, shared TCR sequences were less clear than in mice. This was possibly due in part to HLA diversity in the patient population.

V is TRBV11-2 and J is TRBJ2-5; D remains unclear. The receptor's source is a human donor in good health. The sequenced material came from CD8+ T cells sorted from blood. DNA of the CDR3: TGTGCCAGCAGCTCCCGGACCCAGTACTTC. Its translation is CASSSRTQYF.